The 25 T cell receptor beta chains listed next were all sequenced from one sample in a study of regulatory T cells in long-lasting Graves disease (dated by TCRdb to about 2021). The sample's time point label is to be understood as: persistent/refractory GD, antithyroid drugs over 5 years with positive TRAb. For both TCR sequencing and RNA sequencing, RNA was extracted from PBMCs using TRIzol. Library construction relied on multiplex PCR. The reads were generated on an Illumina HiSeq 4000. iRepertoire HTBI primers and Arm-PCR amplification of CDR3 regions were used to construct TCR beta libraries. TCRdb redid the processing of the public reads, applying fastp at Q25 and MiXCR, and retained in-frame beta chains. A single entry per CDR3 protein holds the most common genes and DNA from its merged rows. This sample has approximately 400,000 distinct CDR3 sequences in its table, and more than 20% of those were observed once. The top ten hold about 29% of the sample.

The specimen comprised peripheral blood mononuclear cells (PBMCs), sampled when the disease was refractory, from a patient treated with antithyroid drugs. The source is a woman between 35 and 50 years old with Graves disease. Donor details come from another sample of the same person, matched by shared clones.

The count of this clonotype is one. A much more abundant neighbour one base away suggests this may be a read error. CDR3 residues: CASSPGTGAYGYTF. CDR3 nucleotides: TGTGCCAGCAGTCCCGGGACAGGGGCCTATGGCTACACCTTC. This rearrangement joins TRBV6-1 to TRBJ1-2; 10 bases are shared with TRBD1. There are 14 residues in the CDR3. Germline V gene sequence: CDR1 MNHNS, CDR2 SASEGT. With V trimmed by 5 bases and J by 4 bases, 4 bases remained unmatched.

This clonotype has just a few counts. The chain couples TRBV14 to TRBJ1-1; maybe TRBD1 (5 bases). CDR1 and CDR2 (germline): SGHDN, FVKESK. Trimming left V 1 base short and J 0 bases short, with 9 bases between. The CDR3 consists of 15 residues. The CDR3 DNA reads as TGTGCCAGCAGCCAAGGGGGCTTCATGAACACTGAAGCTTTCTTT. Translating it yields CASSQGGFMNTEAFF.

The chain employs TRBV20-1 and TRBJ2-7, with D hard to call. The length of the CDR3 is 15 residues. V gave up 3 bases and J gave up 0 bases, with 15 bases separating them. Germline CDR1 DFQATT, CDR2 SNEGSKA (reference sequence). The DNA for the CDR3 is TGCAGTGCTAGTCTTTTGAGTTCGGGCTCCTACGAGCAGTACTTC. Its protein product is CSASLLSSGSYEQYF.

The table lists this clonotype with a few counts. The V gene is TRBV19, the J gene TRBJ2-7; 7 bases align to TRBD1. Germline values: CDR1 LNHDA, CDR2 SQIVND (reference sequence). The length of the CDR3 is 15 residues. The V gene end was trimmed by 2 bases and the J gene end by 3 bases; junction bases not matched to a gene: 7. CDR3: CASSITDQGVYEQYF. The CDR3 DNA follows: TGTGCCAGTAGTATAACGGACCAGGGGGTCTACGAGCAGTACTTC.

This clonotype was recorded at least ten times. The chain uses TRBV11-2 and TRBJ2-5; 7 bases are a match to TRBD1. The CDR3 covers 16 residues. CDR1 and CDR2 (germline): SGHAT, FQNNGV. V trimming: 1 base; J trimming: 4 bases; junction bases outside the gene matches: 9. CDR3 bases: TGTGCCAGCAGCTTAGGCCATTTAGGGGGCCCAGAGACCCAGTACTTC. Translating it yields CASSLGHLGGPETQYF.

The chain employs TRBV14 and TRBJ2-7; no definite D call. The germline V gene encodes CDR1 SGHDN and CDR2 FVKESK. The CDR3 extends over 12 amino acids. Trimming removed 1 base from V and 6 bases from J, with 7 bases in between. This chain's CDR3 is CASSQVTPEQYF. DNA for the CDR3: TGTGCCAGCAGCCAAGTGACACCCGAGCAGTACTTC. The full variable domain, rest sourced from reference TRBV14 and TRBJ2-7, is EAGVTQFPSHSVIEKGQTVTLRCDPISGHDNLYWYRRVMGKEIKFLLHFVKESKQDESGMPNNRFLAERTGGTYSTLKVQPAELEDSGVYFCASSQVTPEQYFGPGTRLTVT.

This clonotype was counted many times. The CDR3, as DNA: TGTGCCAGCAGTACAGGTTATAGGAGTCCCCTCCACTTT. This encodes CASSTGYRSPLHF. The chain joins TRBV28 to TRBJ1-6, with D perhaps matching TRBD1 (5 bases). The germline CDR1 and CDR2 sequences are MDHEN and SYDVKM. There are 13 residues in the CDR3. The V end was cut by 5 bases, the J end by 13 bases, with 15 bases between.

The chain carries TRBV6-2 or TRBV6-3 and TRBJ2-7; unclear D gene. V lost 0 bases and J 0 bases, leaving 9 bases between the germline ends. The CDR3 has 15 amino acids. Germline-derived CDR1 and CDR2 are MNHEY and SVGEGT. The CDR3 sequence: CASSYSRTSSYEQYF. The CDR3 nucleotides are TGTGCCAGCAGTTACTCCAGGACGAGCTCCTACGAGCAGTACTTC.

There are many counts of this clonotype. The chain recombines TRBV19 with TRBJ2-2; a possible D gene is TRBD1 (6 bases). Trimming shortened V by 5 bases and J by 5 bases, and 12 bases separated the two germline ends. CDR3 length: 14 residues. Germline lookup yields CDR1 LNHDA and CDR2 SQIVND (reference sequence). CDR3 protein: CASSLTGGTGELFF. CDR3 nucleotides: TGTGCCAGTAGTCTGACAGGAGGTACCGGGGAGCTGTTTTTT.

This clonotype was seen ten or more times. The V call is TRBV10-3, the J call TRBJ1-2; D remains ambiguous. V was cut by 0 bases and J by 5 bases, with 7 bases left in between. The CDR3 has 13 amino acids. CDR1 is ENHRY, CDR2 SYGVKD, per germline. The CDR3 sequence: CAISESDSYGYTF. The CDR3 region has the DNA TGTGCCATCAGTGAGTCGGACTCTTATGGCTACACCTTC.

This chain joins TRBV6-2 or TRBV6-3 and TRBJ2-1; the D gene is possibly TRBD2 (5 bases). V dropped 5 bases and J dropped 9 bases, with 11 bases sitting between them. The CDR3 has 12 amino acids. Germline V gene data show CDR1 as MNHEY and CDR2 as SVGEGT. The CDR3 DNA reads as TGTGCCAGCAGTGAGTCGGGGATTGAGCAGTTCTTC. It is translated as CASSESGIEQFF.

The chain carries TRBV20-1 and TRBJ2-2; perhaps TRBD2 as D (5 bases). The CDR3 covers 15 residues. V lost 1 base to trimming and J lost 4 bases, with 13 bases between them. Germline V gene lookup returns CDR1 DFQATT and CDR2 SNEGSKA (reference sequence). The CDR3 DNA reads TGCAGTGCTAGAGGGAGAGGGTTCGGCACCGGGGAGCTGTTTTTT. Residues: CSARGRGFGTGELFF.

In its sample, this clonotype was seen many times. The chain has TRBV2 and TRBJ2-7; no firm D call. Trimming cost V 0 bases and J 6 bases, with 3 bases left between them. The CDR3 contains 11 residues. Germline assignment: CDR1 SNHLY and CDR2 FYNNEI. CDR3 nucleotide sequence: TGTGCCAGCAGTGAAGCGATCGAGCAGTACTTC. It is translated as CASSEAIEQYF. Variable domain in full (rest from reference TRBV2 and TRBJ2-7): EPEVTQTPSHQVTQMGQEVILRCVPISNHLYFYWYRQILGQKVEFLVSFYNNEISEKSEIFDDQFSVERPDGSNFTLKIRSTKLEDSAMYFCASSEAIEQYFGPGTRLTVT.

Turning to this clonotype: At one boundary the junction diverges from the germline segment, which might be a read error. V usage is TRBV3-1 and J usage is TRBJ1-6; TRBD1 aligns across 8 bases. The CDR3 runs 14 residues. CDR1 LGHDT and CDR2 YNNKEL come from the germline V gene (reference sequence). CDR3 sequence: CASTQTKDRGPLHF. The DNA for the CDR3 is TGTGCCAGCACCCAAACAAAAGACAGGGGCCCTCTCCACTTT.

This clonotype was seen a few times. CDR3 DNA: TGTGCCAGCAGCGAGCACGGGACAGCGTCCTACGAGCAGTACTTC. Its protein is CASSEHGTASYEQYF. The rearrangement uses TRBV7-8 and TRBJ2-7, with 7 nucleotides matching TRBD1. V was clipped by 5 bases and J by 1 base; unmatched bases: 8. CDR1 is SGHVS and CDR2 is FQNEAQ in the germline V gene. The CDR3 totals 15 residues.

This clonotype was observed at least ten times. The genes are TRBV2 and TRBJ1-5; tentatively, D is TRBD1 (5 bases). The CDR3 totals 14 residues. Germline V gene data show CDR1 as SNHLY and CDR2 as FYNNEI. V gave up 8 bases and J gave up 4 bases, with 15 bases separating them. Written as DNA, the CDR3 is TGTGCCAGCGGGGGGGAAGGCCTGAATCAGCCCCAGCATTTT. Encoded protein: CASGGEGLNQPQHF.

This clonotype was counted a few times. The chain carries TRBV7-6 and TRBJ1-6; D gene uncertain. The CDR3 consists of 17 residues. Germline V gene sequence: CDR1 SGHVS, CDR2 FNYEAQ. Trimming pared 0 bases from V and 7 bases from J, leaving 16 bases between. CDR3 bases: TGTGCCAGCAGCTTAGCTTCGCACTCCAGAGGCAATTCACCCCTCCACTTT. Encoded protein: CASSLASHSRGNSPLHF.

This clonotype was counted ten times or more. The chain has TRBV29-1 and TRBJ2-5; 11 nucleotides match TRBD2. The trim removed 8 bases at V and 0 bases at J, leaving 14 bases unmatched. Germline-derived CDR1 and CDR2 are SQVTM and ANQGSEA. The CDR3 is 17 amino acids. The CDR3: CSCGLAGTLRHQETQYF. Here the CDR3 DNA reads TGCAGCTGCGGACTAGCGGGTACCCTGAGGCACCAAGAGACCCAGTACTTC.

This clonotype was detected ten times or more. The chain has TRBV2 and TRBJ2-7; possibly TRBD2 for D (5 bases). The V end was cut by 4 bases, the J end by 10 bases, with 23 bases between. From germline, CDR1 is SNHLY and CDR2 FYNNEI. The length of the CDR3 is 15 residues. CDR3 residues: CASSGHPSALASQYF. CDR3 in DNA: TGTGCCAGCAGTGGCCATCCCAGCGCGCTAGCTAGTCAGTACTTC.

This clonotype was counted at least ten times. The J gene is TRBJ1-4, the V gene TRBV11-1; TRBD1 agrees at 8 bases. Germline V gene lookup returns CDR1 SGHAT and CDR2 FQDESV (reference sequence). There are 15 residues in the CDR3. V lost 5 bases to trimming and J lost 7 bases; unmatched junction nucleotides: 9. The CDR3 protein is CASSPPRDRGEKLFF. The CDR3 DNA sequence: TGTGCCAGCAGCCCGCCCCGCGACAGGGGTGAAAAACTGTTTTTT. Complete variable domain (other parts from reference TRBV11-1 and TRBJ1-4): EAEVAQSPRYKITEKSQAVAFWCDPISGHATLYWYRQILGQGPELLVQFQDESVVDDSQLPKDRFSAERLKGVDSTLKIQPAELGDSAMYLCASSPPRDRGEKLFFGSGTQLSVL.

This clonotype appeared many times. The chain joins TRBV27 to TRBJ1-4; TRBD1 might be the D (6 bases). The length of the CDR3 is 15 residues. The V gene's germline CDR1 is MNHEY and CDR2 SMNVEV (reference sequence). V lost 7 bases to trimming and J lost 1 base, with 13 bases between them. The CDR3 bases are TGTGCCAGCAAGAACAGGGAACGAACTAATGAAAAACTGTTTTTT. This translates into CASKNRERTNEKLFF.

This clonotype appeared many times. V is TRBV20-1 and J is TRBJ1-5; D is unresolved. Trimming removed 3 bases at V and 4 bases at J, with 7 bases between. Germline values: CDR1 DFQATT, CDR2 SNEGSKA (reference sequence). CDR3 size: 12 residues. CDR3 loop: CSARSSNQPQHF. The CDR3, as DNA: TGCAGTGCTAGGTCATCGAATCAGCCCCAGCATTTT.

This clonotype was detected a few times. The chain has TRBV20-1 and TRBJ1-5; maybe TRBD1 (5 bases). Between the trimmed V and J ends, which lost 3 bases and 5 bases, there was a span of 17 bases. The germline V gene has CDR1 DFQATT and CDR2 SNEGSKA (reference sequence). The CDR3 covers 15 residues. In nucleotides, the CDR3 is TGCAGTGCTAGTCAGGCGGGGGTGTGGGATCAGCCCCAGCATTTT. Its translation: CSASQAGVWDQPQHF.

This clonotype has more than one count but fewer than ten. The chain is built from TRBV20-1 and TRBJ1-5, with D unresolved. The CDR3 extends over 12 amino acids. V was shortened by 3 bases and J by 2 bases, with 5 bases between the two germline ends. Germline loops: CDR1 DFQATT, CDR2 SNEGSKA (reference sequence). The CDR3 coding sequence is TGCAGTGCTAGCGCCCGCAATCAGCCCCAGCATTTT. Its translation is CSASARNQPQHF.

In this sample, this clonotype turned up a few times. This chain joins TRBV20-1 and TRBJ2-7; TRBD1 might be the D (5 bases). Trimming cost V 6 bases and J 6 bases, with 15 bases left between them. The CDR3 has 12 amino acids. Germline V lookup: CDR1 DFQATT, CDR2 SNEGSKA (reference sequence). The CDR3 DNA follows: TGCAGTGCGCCTCGCGAGCAGGGCGAGCAGTACTTC. It is translated as CSAPREQGEQYF.